This passage covers 9 T cell receptor beta chains from one sample sequenced in a study of blood T cells in healthy people across ages. Alongside a J-beta primer mix, a sample-barcoded 5' primer served in a second PCR lasting about 6 to 12 cycles. TCRdb re-called the 5' RACE reads through MiXCR, storing one row per CDR3 protein. Of 1.5 million to 1.8 million distinct CDR3 sequences in the sample, 40% to 45% are singletons; the top ten hold 4%. The sample comprised blood. These receptors all stem from a woman in her late teens or twenties in good health.

CDR3 sequence (DNA): TGCAGCGTTATCCTACATGCCGACTCCTACGAGCAGTACTTC. It encodes CSVILHADSYEQYF. The chain carries TRBV29-1 and TRBJ2-7; D gene unclear. This CDR3 is 14 amino acids long. CDR1 is SQVTM, CDR2 ANQGSEA, per germline. Trimming stripped 5 bases from V and 0 bases from J, with 14 bases between.

The chain is built from TRBV7-2 and TRBJ1-1; TRBD1 matches at 7 bases. Losses at the gene ends were 6 bases for V and 11 bases for J; bases not matched to a gene: 9. Per germline, CDR1 SGHTA and CDR2 FQGNSA. The CDR3 sequence is 12 residues long. The CDR3 DNA reads TGTGCCAGCAGGTCGGCAGGGGGTTTTGCTTTCTTT. It specifies CASRSAGGFAFF.

This clonotype was seen only a few times. The chain combines TRBV5-1 with TRBJ2-1, with 8 bases lining up with TRBD2. V was pared by 4 bases and J by 8 bases, with 11 bases of the junction left unmatched. The germline V gene has CDR1 SGHRS and CDR2 YFSETQ. The CDR3 length is 15 residues. CDR3: CASSGPGLESHEQFF. CDR3 coding DNA: TGCGCCAGCAGCGGCCCGGGACTAGAGTCTCATGAGCAGTTCTTC.

This clonotype was seen a handful of times. This chain uses TRBV19 with TRBJ2-6; D perhaps matches TRBD1 (5 bases). Germline V gene data show CDR1 as LNHDA and CDR2 as SQIVND (reference sequence). V was cut by 5 bases and J by 1 base, with 9 bases left in between. The CDR3 runs 15 residues. The CDR3 nucleotides read TGTGCCAGTAGTTTCTGGACATCTGGGGCCAACGTCCTGACTTTC. Protein sequence: CASSFWTSGANVLTF.

V is TRBV29-1 and J is TRBJ1-1; the D is unclear. CDR1 is SQVTM and CDR2 is ANQGSEA in the germline V gene. The length of the CDR3 is 13 residues. V lost 3 bases and J lost 3, with 11 bases in between. DNA of the CDR3: TGCAGCGTTGACCGAGGAGGCTACACTGAAGCTTTCTTT. This codes for CSVDRGGYTEAFF.

This clonotype was detected a few times. J is TRBJ2-4 and V is TRBV4-3; D perhaps matches TRBD1 (6 bases). From germline, CDR1 is LGHNA and CDR2 YSLEER. Trimming shortened V by 0 bases and J by 2 bases, and 11 bases separated the two germline ends. CDR3 length equals 16 residues. The CDR3 DNA follows: TGCGCCAGCAGCCAAGATGAAGGGGGTTCCAAAAACATTCAGTACTTC. This gives the protein CASSQDEGGSKNIQYF.

The chain links TRBV5-6 to TRBJ1-5; TRBD1 agrees at 8 bases. The CDR3 is 17 residues long. Trimming removed 1 base from V and 0 bases from J; junction bases left unmatched: 6. CDR1 is SGHDT, CDR2 YYEEEE, per germline. As DNA, the CDR3 is TGTGCCAGCAGCTTGAGGACAGGGAAGTATAGCAATCAGCCCCAGCATTTT. This codes for CASSLRTGKYSNQPQHF.

This clonotype was seen a few times. The chain carries TRBV4-1 and TRBJ2-1; D not certain. Germline V gene data show CDR1 as MGHRA and CDR2 as YSYEKL. V was pared by 3 bases and J by 3 bases, with 6 bases between. This CDR3 comprises 13 residues. DNA of the CDR3: TGCGCCAGCAGCCAGGCCGTCTACAATGAGCAGTTCTTC. Translation: CASSQAVYNEQFF.

The chain links TRBV28 to TRBJ2-7; 9 positions match TRBD2. The better agreement between TRBJ2-5 and the DNA end casts doubt on the J call. The CDR3 totals 15 residues. The germline V gene encodes CDR1 MDHEN and CDR2 SYDVKM. The CDR3 loop reads CASSKISGSTKTQYF. The CDR3 DNA follows: TGTGCCAGCAGTAAAATTAGCGGGAGCACGAAGACCCAGTACTTC.